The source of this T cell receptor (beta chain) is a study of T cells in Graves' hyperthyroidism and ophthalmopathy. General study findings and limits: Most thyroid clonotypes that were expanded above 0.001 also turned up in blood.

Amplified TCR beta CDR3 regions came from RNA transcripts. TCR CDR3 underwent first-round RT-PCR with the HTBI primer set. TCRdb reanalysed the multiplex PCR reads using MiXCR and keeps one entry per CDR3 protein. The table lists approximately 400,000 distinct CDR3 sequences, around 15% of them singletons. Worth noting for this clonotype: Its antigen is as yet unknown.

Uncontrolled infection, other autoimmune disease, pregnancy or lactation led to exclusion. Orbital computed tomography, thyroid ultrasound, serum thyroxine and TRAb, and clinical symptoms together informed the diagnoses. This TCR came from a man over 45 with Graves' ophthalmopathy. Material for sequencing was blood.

CDR3 bases: TGTGCCTGGAGTAGAGGTCTCGGGACAGAGAACCAAGAGACCCAGTACTTC. This encodes CAWSRGLGTENQETQYF. V is TRBV30 and J is TRBJ2-5, with 7 bases lining up with TRBD1. Trimming took 2 bases from V and 0 from J; bases not matched to a gene: 12. Looked up from germline, CDR1 is GTSNPN and CDR2 is SVGIG (reference sequence). CDR3 length equals 17 residues.